These T cell receptor beta chains were read from a single sample in a study of T cell clones after liver transplantation. Sequencing was performed with immunoSEQ multiplex PCR; in TCRdb, only in-frame clones are kept and a portion is missing. The sample holds roughly 120,000 clones, just over 90% seen once. The material sequenced was CD4+ T cells from blood, taken 12 months after liver transplant. The receptors originated from a human patient who received a liver transplant. A subset of T cells may come from the graft donor. Both conserved end residues are part of each CDR3. The D gene is left open where the match is weak.

v_gene,j_gene,d_gene,len,CDR3aa
TRBV28,TRBJ2-3,NA,14,CASRGSGTSDTQYF
TRBV10-3,TRBJ2-1,NA,13,CAITPRANNEQFF
TRBV28,TRBJ2-7,NA,14,CASTPGTELYEQYF
TRBV29-1,TRBJ1-1,NA,14,CSVPDKGGNTEAFF
TRBV6-1,TRBJ2-2,NA,16,CASSDLRSQGPGELFF
TRBV6-6,TRBJ2-5,TRBD2,15,CASSYPTGGEETQYF
TRBV9,TRBJ2-3,NA,16,CASSPSERPSTDTQYF
TRBV18,TRBJ1-2,TRBD1,16,CASSPKRQGADYGYTF
TRBV5-4,TRBJ2-5,NA,16,CASSLGGSAGQETQYF
TRBV5-6,TRBJ2-1,TRBD1,15,CASSSNRGPYNEQFF
TRBV27,TRBJ2-1,NA,14,CASSFSGDHNEQFF
TRBV10-3,TRBJ2-1,NA,16,CAINVRANRTYNEQFF
TRBV19,TRBJ1-5,NA,16,CASSPQPSHSNQPQHF
TRBV25-1,TRBJ2-7,NA,14,CASGGGLRSYEQYF
TRBV13,TRBJ2-3,NA,15,CASRIKGHPLDTQYF
TRBV10-1,TRBJ2-7,TRBD1,14,CASSPPDRVYEQYF
TRBV18,TRBJ1-4,NA,15,CASTSGGTLGEKLFF
TRBV7-2,TRBJ2-3,TRBD2,16,CASSLGLAGVTDTQYF
TRBV9,TRBJ1-1,NA,14,CASSVEDLNTEAFF
TRBV11-3,TRBJ1-2,NA,12,CASSPPGRGYTF
TRBV21-1,TRBJ1-4,NA,18,CASSIIRGTGGLDEKLFF
TRBV11-2,TRBJ2-6,NA,14,CASSSVRGANVLTF
TRBV11-3,TRBJ2-5,NA,13,CASSLYIQETQYF
TRBV28,TRBJ1-1,TRBD1,12,CASSLSTGGGFF
TRBV19,TRBJ2-3,NA,15,CASSRTRGLADTQYF
TRBV6-5,TRBJ2-5,NA,14,CASSSPTRAETQYF
TRBV11-1,TRBJ1-1,TRBD1,12,CASRPTGGQAFF
TRBV30,TRBJ2-1,TRBD2,18,CAWSVRLLAGGSGNEQFF
TRBV7-8,TRBJ2-1,NA,15,CASSRQQSSYNEQFF
TRBV2,TRBJ2-7,NA,12,CASRRTPYEQYF
TRBV11-3,TRBJ2-1,TRBD2,18,CASTRSGLAGGPGNEQFF
TRBV5-1,TRBJ2-7,TRBD1,14,CASSLRTGSYEQYF
TRBV20-1,TRBJ1-2,NA,10,CSAFNYGYTF